The 17 T cell receptor beta chains listed next were all sequenced from one sample in a study of OX40 agonist ivuxolimab in advanced cancers. Profiled with immunoSEQ multiplex PCR; TCRdb holds only in-frame clones, not every one. The sample records about 88,000 clones, about 85% being singletons. The material was CD4+ or CD8+ T cells sorted from blood, obtained in a trial of the OX40 agonist ivuxolimab. The receptors here all came from an adult with an advanced solid tumor such as melanoma, head and neck, liver or kidney cancer.

The chain links TRBV5-1 to TRBJ1-5, with a weak D call TRBD1 (5 bases). This CDR3 comprises 16 residues. Trimming took off 4 bases at V and 0 bases at J, with 14 bases between the two ends. CDR1 and CDR2 from the germline V gene are SGHRS and YFSETQ. CDR3 DNA sequence: TGCGCCAGCAGCCCCGGGACCCAAGGTAGCAATCAGCCCCAGCATTTT. It specifies CASSPGTQGSNQPQHF.

J is TRBJ2-7 and V is TRBV9, with 11 bases lining up with TRBD2. After removal of 1 base from V and 2 bases from J, the junction contained 5 bases not matched to a gene. CDR1 is SGDLS, CDR2 YYNGEE, per germline. CDR3 length: 16 amino acids. In DNA, the CDR3 is TGTGCCAGCAGCGTAAGTAATAGCGGGAGGGCCTACGAGCAGTACTTC. This sequence encodes CASSVSNSGRAYEQYF.

The chain couples TRBV5-1 to TRBJ2-2; D remains ambiguous. The germline V and J ends were trimmed by 4 bases and 4 bases, with 8 bases remaining between them. The CDR3 sequence is 13 residues long. Germline-derived CDR1 and CDR2 are SGHRS and YFSETQ. CDR3 amino acids: CASSRQPTGELFF. The CDR3 DNA reads as TGCGCCAGCAGCCGACAACCCACCGGGGAGCTGTTTTTT.

The chain joins TRBV29-1 to TRBJ2-1; 7 positions agree with TRBD1. The length of the CDR3 is 15 residues. Germline V lookup: CDR1 SQVTM, CDR2 ANQGSEA. With 3 bases clipped from V and 1 base from J, the junction kept 6 bases outside the gene matches. The CDR3 spells CSVERGLGSYNEQFF. DNA for the CDR3: TGCAGCGTTGAGAGGGGGCTAGGATCCTACAATGAGCAGTTCTTC.

The genes are TRBV27 and TRBJ1-6, with D possibly being TRBD1 (6 bases). V lost 7 bases, J lost 7 bases, and 14 bases lay in between. CDR1 and CDR2 (germline): MNHEY, SMNVEV (reference sequence). This CDR3 contains 14 residues. The CDR3 protein is CASTVDRRNSPLHF. CDR3 sequence (DNA): TGTGCCAGCACTGTCGACAGGAGGAATTCACCCCTCCACTTT.

This clone was seen just once. This rearrangement joins TRBV20-1 to TRBJ1-6, with no clear D. This CDR3 contains 11 residues. Trimming took 5 bases from V and 14 from J, leaving 13 bases between them. Per the germline V gene, CDR1 is DFQATT and CDR2 is SNEGSKA (reference sequence). CDR3 amino acids: CSAHTVSSLHF. The CDR3 region has the DNA TGCAGTGCTCACACCGTTAGTTCCCTCCACTTT.

The genes are TRBV5-1 and TRBJ1-2, with D possibly being TRBD1 (5 bases). The CDR3 has 12 amino acids. The V end was cut by 0 bases, the J end by 5 bases, with 5 bases between. Germline values: CDR1 SGHRS, CDR2 YFSETQ. CDR3 protein: CASSLEGYGYTF. The CDR3 coding sequence is TGCGCCAGCAGCTTGGAGGGGTATGGCTACACCTTC. The entire variable domain, with the rest obtained from reference TRBV5-1 and TRBJ1-2, is as follows: KAGVTQTPRYLIKTRGQQVTLSCSPISGHRSVSWYQQTPGQGLQFLFEYFSETQRNKGNFPGRFSGRQFSNSRSEMNVSTLELGDSALYLCASSLEGYGYTFGSGTRLTVV.

The chain has TRBV29-1 and TRBJ2-2; TRBD1 might be the D (6 bases). V was trimmed by 5 bases and J by 3 bases, leaving 7 bases between them. Germline-derived CDR1 and CDR2 are SQVTM and ANQGSEA. The CDR3 length is 12 residues. The CDR3 spells CSVNRDTGELFF. CDR3 in DNA: TGCAGCGTTAACAGGGACACCGGGGAGCTGTTTTTT.

The V call is TRBV18, the J call TRBJ1-2; possible D gene TRBD1, 6 bases. V lost 4 bases and J 0 bases, leaving 15 bases between the germline ends. The CDR3 length is 16 residues. CDR1 is KGHSH, CDR2 LQKENI, per germline. The CDR3 loop is CASSRLGHQANYGYTF. In nucleotides, the CDR3 is TGTGCCAGCTCACGGCTGGGACACCAAGCTAACTATGGCTACACCTTC.

The rearrangement links TRBV5-1 to TRBJ1-1, with 8 bases aligning to TRBD1. CDR1 and CDR2 from the germline V gene are SGHRS and YFSETQ. The CDR3 runs 15 residues. V dropped 4 bases and J dropped 4; count of bases not matched to a gene: 9. CDR3 residues: CASSGSGGPSTEAFF. The CDR3, as DNA: TGCGCCAGCAGCGGTTCAGGGGGCCCGAGCACTGAAGCTTTCTTT.

In this sample, this clone turned up a few times. Its ends do not fully match the called genes, so a read error is possible. In nucleotides, the CDR3 is TGTGCCAGCAGCCCCTTAGCGGGGTCCCAATGGGGCTGG. It translates to CASSPLAGSQWGW. The rearrangement joins TRBV7-2 to TRBJ2-3; TRBD2 agrees at 8 bases. Germline V CDR1 and CDR2: SGHTA, FQGNSA. The CDR3 has 13 amino acids.

The chain couples TRBV15 to TRBJ2-3; D gene unclear. CDR1 and CDR2 from the germline V gene are LNHNV and YYDKDF (reference sequence). CDR3 length: 14 residues. The V end was cut by 1 base, the J end by 2 bases, with 7 bases between. The CDR3 loop reads CATSRGATTDTQYF. The CDR3, as DNA: TGTGCCACCAGCAGAGGTGCTACCACAGATACGCAGTATTTT.

The genes are TRBV2 and TRBJ2-1; no clear D. Trimming took off 7 bases at V and 0 bases at J, with 4 bases between the two ends. The CDR3 has 12 residues. Germline CDR1 reads SNHLY; CDR2 reads FYNNEI. The CDR3, as DNA: TGTGCCAGCATTTACTCCTACAATGAGCAGTTCTTC. This encodes CASIYSYNEQFF. The full variable domain, in which reference TRBV2 and TRBJ2-1 provide the parts outside the CDR3, is EPEVTQTPSHQVTQMGQEVILRCVPISNHLYFYWYRQILGQKVEFLVSFYNNEISEKSEIFDDQFSVERPDGSNFTLKIRSTKLEDSAMYFCASIYSYNEQFFGPGTRLTVL.

CDR3 nucleotides: TGTGCCAGCAGCTCCGGGACAGGGTTCACCGGGGAGCTGTTTTTT. Its protein product is CASSSGTGFTGELFF. This chain joins TRBV7-6 and TRBJ2-2; 9 positions agree with TRBD1. The CDR3 extends over 15 amino acids. CDR1 and CDR2 from the germline V gene are SGHVS and FNYEAQ. The V gene end was trimmed by 4 bases and the J gene end by 4 bases; junction bases not matched to a gene: 4.

The chain carries TRBV7-3 and TRBJ2-2; possibly TRBD1 or TRBD2 for D (5 bases each). Germline CDR1 SGHTA, CDR2 FQGTGA. Trimming stripped 4 bases from V and 5 bases from J, with 11 bases between. CDR3 size: 14 residues. CDR3 DNA sequence: TGTGCCAGCAGCTACGGGGCCCTGACCGGGGAGCTGTTTTTT. Amino acid sequence: CASSYGALTGELFF.

This sequence joins TRBV4-1 and TRBJ2-7, with TRBD2 matching over 11 bases. The germline V gene encodes CDR1 MGHRA and CDR2 YSYEKL. V trimming: 1 base; J trimming: 2 bases; junction bases outside the gene matches: 1. The CDR3 covers 15 residues. This chain's CDR3 is CASSQGLAGTYEQYV. The CDR3 DNA sequence: TGCGCCAGCAGCCAAGGACTAGCGGGGACCTACGAGCAGTACGTC.

This clone was recorded only once. The chain couples TRBV18 to TRBJ1-4, with 7 bases fitting TRBD1. Germline V CDR1 and CDR2: KGHSH, LQKENI. This CDR3 contains 17 residues. The junction had 12 bases not matched to a gene; V was cut back by 3 bases and J by 5 bases. The CDR3 bases are TGTGCCAGCTCACCCAACCTGGTGGCAGGGGGGAATGAAAAACTGTTTTTT. Translated, it gives CASSPNLVAGGNEKLFF.